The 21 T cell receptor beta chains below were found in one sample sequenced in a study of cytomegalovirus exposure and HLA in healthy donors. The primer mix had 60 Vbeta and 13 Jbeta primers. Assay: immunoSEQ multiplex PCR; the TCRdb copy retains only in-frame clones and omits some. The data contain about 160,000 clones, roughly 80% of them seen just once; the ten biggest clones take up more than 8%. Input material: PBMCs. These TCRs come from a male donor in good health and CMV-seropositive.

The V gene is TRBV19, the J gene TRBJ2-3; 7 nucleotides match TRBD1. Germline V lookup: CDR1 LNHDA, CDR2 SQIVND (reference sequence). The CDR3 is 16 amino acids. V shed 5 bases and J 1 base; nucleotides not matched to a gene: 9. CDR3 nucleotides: TGTGCCAGTAGTGTCCAACAGGGGTACGGCACAGATACGCAGTATTTT. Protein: CASSVQQGYGTDTQYF.

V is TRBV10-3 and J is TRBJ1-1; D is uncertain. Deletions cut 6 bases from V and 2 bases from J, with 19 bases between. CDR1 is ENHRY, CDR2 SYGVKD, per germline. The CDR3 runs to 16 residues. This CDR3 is CAIRSPTQAANTEAFF. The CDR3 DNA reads TGTGCCATCAGGTCCCCCACCCAGGCAGCAAACACTGAAGCTTTCTTT.

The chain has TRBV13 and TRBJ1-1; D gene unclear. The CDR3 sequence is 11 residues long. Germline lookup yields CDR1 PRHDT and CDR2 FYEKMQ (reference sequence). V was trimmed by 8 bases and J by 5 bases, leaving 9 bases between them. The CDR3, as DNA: TGTGCCAGCCATGAGCGAACTGAAGCTTTCTTT. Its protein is CASHERTEAFF.

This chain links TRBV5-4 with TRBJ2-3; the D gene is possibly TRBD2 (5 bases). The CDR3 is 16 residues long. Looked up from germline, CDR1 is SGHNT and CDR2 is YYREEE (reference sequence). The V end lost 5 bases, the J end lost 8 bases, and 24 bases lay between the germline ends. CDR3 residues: CASRSSGGEPHGTQYF. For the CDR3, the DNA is TGTGCCAGCAGATCCAGCGGAGGCGAGCCACACGGTACGCAGTATTTT.

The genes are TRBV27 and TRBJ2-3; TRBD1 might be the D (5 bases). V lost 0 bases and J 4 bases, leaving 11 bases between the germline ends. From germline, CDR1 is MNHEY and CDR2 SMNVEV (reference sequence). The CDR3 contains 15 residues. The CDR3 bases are TGTGCCAGCAGTTTATCCCCAGGACACTCAGATACGCAGTATTTT. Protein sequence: CASSLSPGHSDTQYF.

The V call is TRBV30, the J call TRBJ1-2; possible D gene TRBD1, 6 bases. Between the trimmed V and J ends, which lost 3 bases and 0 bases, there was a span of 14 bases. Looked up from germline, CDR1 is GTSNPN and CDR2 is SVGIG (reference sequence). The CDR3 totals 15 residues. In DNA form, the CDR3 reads TGTGCCTGGAGGACCTTGACAGGATCTAACTATGGCTACACCTTC. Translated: CAWRTLTGSNYGYTF.

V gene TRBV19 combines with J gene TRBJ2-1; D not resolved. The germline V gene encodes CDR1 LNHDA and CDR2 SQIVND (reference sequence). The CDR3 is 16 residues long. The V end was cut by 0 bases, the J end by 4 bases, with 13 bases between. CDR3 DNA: TGTGCCAGTAGTATAGACAGCAGCGAACCTTACAATGAGCAGTTCTTC. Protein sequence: CASSIDSSEPYNEQFF.

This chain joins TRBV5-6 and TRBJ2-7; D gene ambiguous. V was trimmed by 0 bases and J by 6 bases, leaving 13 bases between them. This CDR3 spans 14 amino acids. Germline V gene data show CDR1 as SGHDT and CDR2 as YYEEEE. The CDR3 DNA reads TGTGCCAGCAGCTTGGAATTGGGCGTGGGCGAGCAGTACTTC. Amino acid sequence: CASSLELGVGEQYF. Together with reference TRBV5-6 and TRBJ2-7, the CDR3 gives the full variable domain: DAGVTQSPTHLIKTRGQQVTLRCSPKSGHDTVSWYQQALGQGPQFIFQYYEEEERQRGNFPDRFSGHQFPNYSSELNVNALLLGDSALYLCASSLELGVGEQYFGPGTRLTVT.

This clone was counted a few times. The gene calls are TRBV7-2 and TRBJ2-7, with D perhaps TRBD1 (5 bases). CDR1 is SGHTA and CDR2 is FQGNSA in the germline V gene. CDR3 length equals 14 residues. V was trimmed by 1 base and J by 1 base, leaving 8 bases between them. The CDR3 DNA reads TGTGCCAGCAGCTTAGGACAGAGGTCCTACGAGCAGTACTTC. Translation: CASSLGQRSYEQYF.

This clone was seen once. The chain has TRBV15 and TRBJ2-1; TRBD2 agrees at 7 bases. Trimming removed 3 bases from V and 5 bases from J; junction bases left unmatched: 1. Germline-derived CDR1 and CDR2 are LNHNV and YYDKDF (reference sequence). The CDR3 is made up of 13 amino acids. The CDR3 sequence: CATSRAGDNEQFF. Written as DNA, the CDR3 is TGTGCCACCAGCAGGGCGGGGGACAATGAGCAGTTCTTC.

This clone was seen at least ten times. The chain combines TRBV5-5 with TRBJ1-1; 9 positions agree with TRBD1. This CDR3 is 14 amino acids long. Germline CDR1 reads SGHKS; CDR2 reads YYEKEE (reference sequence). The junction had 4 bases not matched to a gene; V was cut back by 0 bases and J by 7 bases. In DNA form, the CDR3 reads TGTGCCAGCAGCTTGGAGGGACAGGGCATTGAAGCTTTCTTT. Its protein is CASSLEGQGIEAFF.

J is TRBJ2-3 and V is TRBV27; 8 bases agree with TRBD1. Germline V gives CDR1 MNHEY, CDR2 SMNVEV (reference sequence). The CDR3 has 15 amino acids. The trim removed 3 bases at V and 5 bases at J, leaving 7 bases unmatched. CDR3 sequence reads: CASSFGRGRRDTQYF. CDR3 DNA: TGTGCCAGCAGTTTCGGCAGGGGGCGCCGAGATACGCAGTATTTT.

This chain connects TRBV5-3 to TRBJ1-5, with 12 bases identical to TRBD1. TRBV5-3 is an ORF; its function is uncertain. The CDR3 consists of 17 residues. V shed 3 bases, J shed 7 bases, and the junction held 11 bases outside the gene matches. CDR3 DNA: TGTGCCAGAAGCTGGGTACCGGGACAGGGGGCAGGGCAGCCCCAGCATTTT. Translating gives CARSWVPGQGAGQPQHF.

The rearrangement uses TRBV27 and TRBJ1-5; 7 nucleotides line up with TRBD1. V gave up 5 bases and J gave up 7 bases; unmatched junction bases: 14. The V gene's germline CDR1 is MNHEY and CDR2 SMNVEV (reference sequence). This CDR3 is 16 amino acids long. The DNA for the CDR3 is TGTGCCAGCAGTACCTCACCGGACAGGCTCGGGCAGCCCCAGCATTTT. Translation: CASSTSPDRLGQPQHF.

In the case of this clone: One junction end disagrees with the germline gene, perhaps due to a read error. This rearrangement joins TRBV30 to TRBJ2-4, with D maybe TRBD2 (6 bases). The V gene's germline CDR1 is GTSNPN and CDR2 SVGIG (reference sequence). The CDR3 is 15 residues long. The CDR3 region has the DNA TGTGCCTGGAGTGTAACGGGGGTGGCCAAAAACAGTCAGTACTTC. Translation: CAWSVTGVAKNSQYF.

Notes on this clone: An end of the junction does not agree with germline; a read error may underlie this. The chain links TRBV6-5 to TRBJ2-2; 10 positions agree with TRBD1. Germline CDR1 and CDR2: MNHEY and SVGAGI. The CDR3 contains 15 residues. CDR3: CASTYRQGATGELFF. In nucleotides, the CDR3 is TGTGCCAGCACTTACCGACAGGGGGCGACCGGGGAGCTGTTTTTT.

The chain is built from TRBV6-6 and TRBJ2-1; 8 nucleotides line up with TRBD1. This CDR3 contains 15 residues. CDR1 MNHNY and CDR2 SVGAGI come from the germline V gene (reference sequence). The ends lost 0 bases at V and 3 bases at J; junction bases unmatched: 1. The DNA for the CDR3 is TGTGCCAGCAGTTACTCAGACAGGGGCTACAATGAGCAGTTCTTC. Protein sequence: CASSYSDRGYNEQFF.

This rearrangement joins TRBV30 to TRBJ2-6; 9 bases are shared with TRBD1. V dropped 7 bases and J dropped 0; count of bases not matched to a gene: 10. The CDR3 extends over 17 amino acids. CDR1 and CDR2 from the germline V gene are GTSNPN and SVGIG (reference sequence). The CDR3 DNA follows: TGTGCCTTTGGAAGGGACAGGGCCCACTCTGGGGCCAACGTCCTGACTTTC. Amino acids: CAFGRDRAHSGANVLTF.

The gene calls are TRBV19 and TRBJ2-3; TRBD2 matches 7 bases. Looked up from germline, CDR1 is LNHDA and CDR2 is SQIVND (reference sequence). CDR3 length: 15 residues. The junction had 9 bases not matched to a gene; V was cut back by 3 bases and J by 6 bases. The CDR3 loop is CASSILGGGGDTQYF. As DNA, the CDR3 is TGTGCCAGTAGTATCCTTGGCGGGGGTGGTGATACGCAGTATTTT.

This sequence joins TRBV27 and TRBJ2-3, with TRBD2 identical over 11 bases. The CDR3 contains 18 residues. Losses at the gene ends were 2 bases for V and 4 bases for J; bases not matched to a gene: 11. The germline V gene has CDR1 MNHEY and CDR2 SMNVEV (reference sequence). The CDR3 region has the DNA TGTGCCAGCAGTTTAGGTAGCGGGAGGGATCGGGGCGCAGATACGCAGTATTTT. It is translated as CASSLGSGRDRGADTQYF.

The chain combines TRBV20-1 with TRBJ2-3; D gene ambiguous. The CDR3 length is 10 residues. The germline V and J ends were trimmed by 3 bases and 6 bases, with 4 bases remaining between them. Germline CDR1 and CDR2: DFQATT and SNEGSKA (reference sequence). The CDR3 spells CSARRDTQYF. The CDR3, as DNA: TGCAGTGCTAGGCGGGATACGCAGTATTTT.